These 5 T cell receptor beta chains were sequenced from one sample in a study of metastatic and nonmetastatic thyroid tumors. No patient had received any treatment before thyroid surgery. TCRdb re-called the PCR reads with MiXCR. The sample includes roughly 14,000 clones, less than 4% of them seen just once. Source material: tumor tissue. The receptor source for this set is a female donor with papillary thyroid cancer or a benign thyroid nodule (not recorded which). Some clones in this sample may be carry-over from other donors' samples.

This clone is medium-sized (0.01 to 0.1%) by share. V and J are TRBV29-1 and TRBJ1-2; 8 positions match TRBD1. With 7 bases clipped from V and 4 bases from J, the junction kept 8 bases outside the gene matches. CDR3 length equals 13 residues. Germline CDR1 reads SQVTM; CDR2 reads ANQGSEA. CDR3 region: CSAGQGGSYGYTF. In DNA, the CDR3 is TGCAGCGCCGGACAGGGCGGGAGCTATGGCTACACCTTC.

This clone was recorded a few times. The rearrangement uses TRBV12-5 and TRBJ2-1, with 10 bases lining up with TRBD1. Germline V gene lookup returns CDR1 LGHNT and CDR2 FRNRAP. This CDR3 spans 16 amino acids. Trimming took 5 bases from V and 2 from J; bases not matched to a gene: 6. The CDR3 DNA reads TGTGCTAGTGGTCCGGAGGGACAGGGGACCTACAATGAGCAGTTCTTC. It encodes CASGPEGQGTYNEQFF.

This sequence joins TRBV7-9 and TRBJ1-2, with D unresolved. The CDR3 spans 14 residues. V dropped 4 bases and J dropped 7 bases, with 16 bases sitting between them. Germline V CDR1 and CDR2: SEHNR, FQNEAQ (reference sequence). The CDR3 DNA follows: TGTGCCAGCAGCTGGGCTACAGTGGTCATTGGCTACACCTTC. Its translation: CASSWATVVIGYTF. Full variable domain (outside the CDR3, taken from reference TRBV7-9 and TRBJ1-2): DTGVSQNPRHKITKRGQNVTFRCDPISEHNRLYWYRQTLGQGPEFLTYFQNEAQLEKSRLLSDRFSAERPKGSFSTLEIQRTEQGDSAMYLCASSWATVVIGYTFGSGTRLTVV.

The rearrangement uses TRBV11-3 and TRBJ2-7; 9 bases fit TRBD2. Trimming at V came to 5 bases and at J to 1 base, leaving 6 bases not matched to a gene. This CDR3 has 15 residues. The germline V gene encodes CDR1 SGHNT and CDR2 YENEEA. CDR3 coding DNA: TGTGCCAGCAGCCCTGGACTAGCGACTTCCTACGAGCAGTACTTC. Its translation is CASSPGLATSYEQYF.

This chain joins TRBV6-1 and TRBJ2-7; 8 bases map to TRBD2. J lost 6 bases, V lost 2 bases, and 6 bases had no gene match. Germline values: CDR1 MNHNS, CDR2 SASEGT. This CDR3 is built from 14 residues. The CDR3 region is CASSEMREAVEQYF. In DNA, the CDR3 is TGTGCCAGCAGTGAAATGCGGGAGGCGGTCGAGCAGTACTTC.